Below are 19 T cell receptor beta chains sequenced from a single sample in a study of Graves' ophthalmopathy and Graves' hyperthyroidism. The sequenced template was RNA, covering the TCR beta CDR3 region. The first round was an RT-PCR with HTBI primers, and the second round was a multiplex PCR. TCRdb ran MiXCR on the multiplex PCR reads and lists one entry per CDR3 protein. The sample includes nearly 400,000 distinct CDR3 sequences, approximately 16% of them seen just once. What was sequenced was peripheral blood. These receptors were taken from a woman under 30 with Graves' ophthalmopathy.

This clonotype has a count of ten or more. V usage is TRBV6-2 or TRBV6-3 and J usage is TRBJ1-1; D gene unclear. Per germline, CDR1 MNHEY and CDR2 SVGEGT. CDR3 length: 15 residues. V was trimmed by 4 bases and J by 1 base, leaving 13 bases between them. DNA for the CDR3: TGTGCCAGCAGTTTGCTGGAACGGAAGAACACTGAAGCTTTCTTT. It yields the protein CASSLLERKNTEAFF.

This clonotype was seen ten or more times. In nucleotides, the CDR3 is TGTGCCAGCAGTCCGGTCGGGACTAGCGGGGGGAACGCCGTCCTCCAAGAGACCCAGTACTTC. It codes for CASSPVGTSGGNAVLQETQYF. V is TRBV2 and J is TRBJ2-5; 15 bases match TRBD2. The CDR3 has 21 residues. The ends lost 5 bases at V and 1 base at J; junction bases unmatched: 17. Germline V CDR1 and CDR2: SNHLY, FYNNEI.

This clonotype was found once. The rearrangement joins TRBV12-3 or TRBV12-4 to TRBJ2-7; 8 bases line up with TRBD1. J gave up 11 bases and V 6 bases, and 12 bases lay outside the gene matches. This CDR3 spans 13 amino acids. The CDR3 region is CASSVQGAQREYF. The CDR3 coding sequence is TGTGCCAGCAGCGTTCAGGGGGCGCAGCGGGAGTACTTC.

This clonotype occurred many times. The genes are TRBV12-3 or TRBV12-4 and TRBJ2-6, with TRBD1 matching over 8 bases. CDR3 length: 17 residues. V gave up 2 bases and J gave up 2 bases; unmatched junction bases: 5. The CDR3 reads CASSLRATGAGANVLTF. DNA for the CDR3: TGTGCCAGCAGTTTACGGGCGACAGGGGCTGGGGCCAACGTCCTGACTTTC.

At least ten counts were recorded for this clonotype. The chain employs TRBV25-1 and TRBJ1-2; 9 bases are shared with TRBD1. CDR1 is MGHDK, CDR2 SYGVNS, per germline. Trimming took 5 bases from V and 9 from J; bases not matched to a gene: 13. This CDR3 is 15 amino acids long. The CDR3 sequence is CASSTPGQGRRSYTF. In DNA form, the CDR3 reads TGTGCCAGCAGTACCCCGGGACAGGGCCGCAGAAGCTACACCTTC.

In this sample, this clonotype turned up many times. The genes are TRBV28 and TRBJ1-2, with unresolved D. The germline V and J ends were trimmed by 5 bases and 4 bases, with 17 bases remaining between them. Germline lookup yields CDR1 MDHEN and CDR2 SYDVKM. The CDR3 runs to 15 residues. CDR3 nucleotides: TGTGCCAGCAGTCCCCGGGGAGGTCCACTCTATGGCTACACCTTC. Translation: CASSPRGGPLYGYTF.

This clonotype was picked up many times. V is TRBV29-1 and J is TRBJ2-7; D unresolved. Looked up from germline, CDR1 is SQVTM and CDR2 is ANQGSEA. The CDR3 consists of 12 residues. Trimming removed 6 bases at V and 2 bases at J, with 11 bases between. CDR3 nucleotide sequence: TGCAGCGTCGCCGACGGACCCTACGAGCAGTACTTC. Protein: CSVADGPYEQYF.

This clonotype was counted ten times or more. The V and J genes are TRBV6-1 and TRBJ2-2, with a possible D match to TRBD1 (6 bases). V was shortened by 3 bases and J by 9 bases, with 17 bases between the two germline ends. This CDR3 comprises 15 residues. Germline values: CDR1 MNHNS, CDR2 SASEGT. The DNA for the CDR3 is TGTGCCAGCAGTGAGGGGTGGAACAGGGTCCGGGAGCTGTTTTTT. Its translation: CASSEGWNRVRELFF.

This clonotype was recorded at least ten times. The chain joins TRBV14 to TRBJ1-2, with no clear D. The CDR3 loop spans 13 amino acids. CDR1 is SGHDN, CDR2 FVKESK, per germline. V lost 5 bases and J lost 4, with 11 bases in between. CDR3 sequence reads: CASSVDGSYGYTF. CDR3 coding DNA: TGTGCCAGCAGCGTGGACGGTTCCTATGGCTACACCTTC.

The V call is TRBV6-1, the J call TRBJ2-5; maybe TRBD1 (6 bases). Per germline, CDR1 MNHNS and CDR2 SASEGT. This CDR3 contains 15 residues. Between the trimmed V and J ends, which lost 6 bases and 0 bases, there was a span of 14 bases. The CDR3 DNA is TGTGCCAGCAGACCGACAGGAATGTACCAAGAGACCCAGTACTTC. This translates into CASRPTGMYQETQYF.

This clonotype was recorded many times. This rearrangement joins TRBV7-2 to TRBJ2-5, with D unclear. This CDR3 is built from 14 residues. Germline assignment: CDR1 SGHTA and CDR2 FQGNSA. The V gene lost 4 bases and the J gene lost 0 bases, with 9 bases spanning the gap. CDR3 in DNA: TGTGCCAGCAGCTCTCTTGCGTACCAAGAGACCCAGTACTTC. Amino acids: CASSSLAYQETQYF.

The sample holds many counts of this clonotype. The chain couples TRBV29-1 to TRBJ2-7, with D tentatively TRBD1 or TRBD2 (5 bases each). Germline CDR1 is SQVTM and CDR2 is ANQGSEA. V lost 1 base, J lost 7 bases, and 17 bases lay in between. This CDR3 contains 14 residues. The CDR3 nucleotides read TGCAGCGTTGAAGGCAACGGGGCTTCAGGGGAGCAGTACTTC. It translates to CSVEGNGASGEQYF.

This clonotype has a count of ten or more. The V gene is TRBV7-3, the J gene TRBJ1-1; 7 bases match TRBD1. The CDR3 consists of 15 residues. The ends lost 5 bases at V and 0 bases at J; junction bases unmatched: 6. Looked up from germline, CDR1 is SGHTA and CDR2 is FQGTGA. The CDR3 nucleotides read TGTGCCAGCAGCCCGCAAGGGGGCTTGAACACTGAAGCTTTCTTT. It yields the protein CASSPQGGLNTEAFF.

This clonotype was counted ten times or more. This rearrangement joins TRBV7-2 to TRBJ2-7, with D possibly TRBD1 on 6 matching bases. Germline assignment: CDR1 SGHTA and CDR2 FQGNSA. Trimming removed 5 bases from V and 6 bases from J, with 17 bases in between. CDR3 length: 14 residues. CDR3 coding DNA: TGTGCCAGCAGCCCAGGACAGACCTCGGGCGAGCAGTACTTC. Protein: CASSPGQTSGEQYF.

This clonotype was recorded at least ten times. This chain links TRBV20-1 with TRBJ2-7; 15 bases are a match to TRBD2. Looked up from germline, CDR1 is DFQATT and CDR2 is SNEGSKA (reference sequence). The CDR3 is 13 amino acids. The CDR3, as DNA: TGCTCGGGACTAGCGGGAGGATTACCCGAGCAGTACTTC. It yields the protein CSGLAGGLPEQYF.

This clonotype showed up many times. For the CDR3, the DNA is TGTGCCAGCAGCCCCGGACCGTCGCGGGGGAAACTGTTTTTT. Its translation: CASSPGPSRGKLFF. This chain links TRBV7-2 with TRBJ1-4; perhaps TRBD1 as D (5 bases). This CDR3 has 14 amino acids. The V end lost 5 bases, the J end lost 11 bases, and 18 bases lay between the germline ends. Germline V lookup: CDR1 SGHTA, CDR2 FQGNSA.

This clonotype showed up many times. This chain connects TRBV11-2 to TRBJ2-4, with 9 bases identical to TRBD2. This CDR3 contains 16 residues. CDR1 and CDR2 (germline): SGHAT, FQNNGV. Trimming cost V 4 bases and J 4 bases; bases outside gene matches: 8. In DNA form, the CDR3 reads TGTGCCAGCAGCTACACAGGGAGCGGGGGGAAAAACATTCAGTACTTC. This encodes CASSYTGSGGKNIQYF. Filled out from reference TRBV11-2 and TRBJ2-4, the complete variable domain reads EAGVAQSPRYKIIEKRQSVAFWCNPISGHATLYWYQQILGQGPKLLIQFQNNGVVDDSQLPKDRFSAERLKGVDSTLKIQPAKLEDSAVYLCASSYTGSGGKNIQYFGAGTRLSVL.

This clonotype has a count of ten or more. The chain couples TRBV28 to TRBJ2-7, with 9 bases identical to TRBD2. In germline, CDR1 is MDHEN, CDR2 SYDVKM. With V trimmed by 0 bases and J by 2 bases, 2 bases remained unmatched. The CDR3 contains 15 residues. This CDR3 reads CASSLWLAGTYEQYF. Written as DNA, the CDR3 is TGTGCCAGCAGTTTATGGCTAGCGGGGACCTACGAGCAGTACTTC.

This clonotype was counted many times. The V and J genes are TRBV6-1 and TRBJ1-1; no reliable D call. Trimming took 2 bases from V and 0 from J, leaving 13 bases between them. This CDR3 region has 16 residues. CDR1 and CDR2 from the germline V gene are MNHNS and SASEGT. CDR3: CASSENFGRMNTEAFF. CDR3 nucleotides: TGTGCCAGCAGTGAAAATTTTGGGCGGATGAACACTGAAGCTTTCTTT.